This TCR beta chain was captured in a study of OX40 agonist ivuxolimab in advanced cancers. Study summary: The dose-escalation cohort had hepatocellular carcinoma, melanoma, renal cell or head and neck cancer. Among those treated, three patients had partial responses, one with hepatocellular carcinoma and two with cutaneous melanoma.

This CDR3 has 16 amino acids. The V end was cut by 3 bases, the J end by 2 bases, with 14 bases between. Germline CDR1 reads SGHAT; CDR2 reads FQNNGV. This clone was seen a few times. The table came from immunoSEQ multiplex PCR; TCRdb's copy has only in-frame clones and leaves some out. The table has 50,000 to 70,000 clones, approximately 83% seen once. The chain recombines TRBV11-2 with TRBJ2-1, with a tentative D call TRBD2 (6 bases). The receptor was derived from an adult with an advanced solid tumor such as melanoma, head and neck, liver or kidney cancer. This material consisted of CD4+ or CD8+ T cells sorted from blood, taken in a trial of the OX40 agonist ivuxolimab. The CDR3 DNA reads TGTGCCAGCAGCTTGGGAGGCAGTCTAACCTACAATGAGCAGTTCTTC. It is translated as CASSLGGSLTYNEQFF.